This TCR beta chain was sequenced during a study of TET2 disruption in CD19-targeted CAR T cells (dated by TCRdb to 2016 to 2019). Looking at the study overall: The number of samples was determined by the original clinical trial design and by which samples were available, and no additional inclusion criteria were applied.

Trimming costs V 2 bases and J 9 bases, and their ends lie 17 bases apart. The germline V gene supplies CDR1 MNHNS and CDR2 SASEGT. Inclusive of the bounding cysteine and phenylalanine, the CDR3 is 15 residues long. The DNA shown is the part of the CDR3 that was read: 36 bases, in frame from base 1. As regards this clone: The clone's antigen remains unknown. The read terminates 3 residues before the CDR3 end, so the remaining end is supplied by the germline J gene.

In the paper's terms, the treatment or condition label means: autologous CTL019 cells: CD19 CAR with 4-1BB and CD3 zeta domains. TCR zeta and 4-1BB costimulatory signaling domains were built into the CD19 CAR. T cells for CTL019 manufacturing were collected from peripheral blood by means of leukapheresis. The DNeasy Blood and Tissue Kit was used to extract genomic DNA from pre-infusion T cells, peripheral blood, or sorted post-infusion T cells. TCR beta chain deep sequencing was performed with the immunoSEQ assay. The study's own analysis went as follows. Only productive TCR beta rearrangements went into calculating clonotype frequencies. What TCRdb holds here is the immuneACCESS table cut down to in-frame rearrangements. Part of the clones is not present; checked against another copy, under half of the missing clones reflect an unresolved V gene, and the others are unexplained. That table is the source of V, J and clone size, and D and trimming were worked out from the DNA. This sample's table has entries for fewer than 30,000 clones. The ten biggest clones cover less than 2% of the sample.

On the study overall, not on this receptor specifically: Conclusions about the patient's CAR T cells rested on extensive analysis of a single subject.

This clonotype originated in a man between 65 and 80 years old with chronic lymphocytic leukemia. Sequencing used CD8- CAR+ T cells sorted from cultured blood T cells, obtained for CD19 CAR T cell therapy. Interpreted using the paper, the cell subset or site label stands for: CD8-negative CAR-positive T cells from the infusion product. The receptor chain draws on TRBV6-1 and TRBJ1-5; D gene: possibly TRBD1, on 5 matching bases. The CDR3 reads CASSESPGTGRPQHF. The CDR3 bases that were read are TGTGCCAGCAGTGAATCCCCAGGGACTGGTAGGCCC.